A selection of T cell receptor beta chains follows, all from one sample in a study of vaccination effects on CD4 cells after COVID-19. No antigen is known for these receptors. Clones were sequenced by immunoSEQ multiplex PCR, and TCRdb holds only the in-frame ones, with some missing. Here the sample spans around 30,000 clones, approximately 60% being singletons. The material sequenced was CD4+ T cells from PBMCs cultured without peptide, taken before COVID-19 vaccination. These receptor sequences come from a human donor who received a COVID-19 vaccine. The CDR3 runs from the conserved cysteine through the conserved F or W. Each record gives: D gene, J gene, clone size, V gene, CDR3 protein, CDR3 DNA. A D gene is named only where the DNA matches it firmly. Clone size is not always given. Where it is, it says once, few, many or a class for expanded clones.

D gene: -
J gene: TRBJ1-1
clone size: -
V gene: TRBV12-5
CDR3 protein: CASGLEVPTEAFF
CDR3 DNA: TGTGCTAGTGGTTTGGAAGTGCCCACTGAAGCTTTCTTT

D gene: -
J gene: TRBJ2-3
clone size: few
V gene: TRBV18
CDR3 protein: CASSLGGGGLRTRRPKSTDTQYF
CDR3 DNA: TGTGCCAGCTCACTAGGGGGCGGGGGTCTGCGGACCCGTAGACCCAAAAGCACAGATACGCAGTATTTT

D gene: -
J gene: TRBJ2-3
clone size: -
V gene: TRBV3-1/TRBV3-2
CDR3 protein: CASSRPGGEIPDTQYF
CDR3 DNA: TGTGCCAGCAGCCGCCCAGGGGGGGAGATCCCAGATACGCAGTATTTT

D gene: -
J gene: TRBJ1-1
clone size: once
V gene: TRBV20-1
CDR3 protein: CSASWGTMNTEAFF
CDR3 DNA: TGCAGTGCTAGTTGGGGGACCATGAACACTGAAGCTTTCTTT

D gene: TRBD1
J gene: TRBJ1-2
clone size: -
V gene: TRBV27
CDR3 protein: CASSLQGADYGYTF
CDR3 DNA: TGTGCCAGCAGTTTACAGGGGGCAGACTATGGCTACACCTTC

D gene: TRBD2
J gene: TRBJ2-2
clone size: -
V gene: TRBV7-2
CDR3 protein: CASSLRLAGGATGELFF
CDR3 DNA: TGTGCCAGCAGCCTTCGACTAGCGGGAGGGGCCACCGGGGAGCTGTTTTTT

D gene: TRBD2
J gene: TRBJ2-7
clone size: few
V gene: TRBV3-1/TRBV3-2
CDR3 protein: CATVGTSGSSEQYF
CDR3 DNA: TGTGCCACCGTAGGGACTAGCGGGAGTTCCGAGCAGTACTTC

D gene: TRBD1
J gene: TRBJ1-5
clone size: -
V gene: TRBV5-1
CDR3 protein: CASSPGQGGQPQHF
CDR3 DNA: TGCGCCAGCAGCCCAGGACAGGGTGGTCAGCCCCAGCATTTT

D gene: -
J gene: TRBJ1-2
clone size: -
V gene: TRBV6-4
CDR3 protein: CASSDSIGGRAGYTF
CDR3 DNA: TGTGCCAGCAGTGACTCGATTGGGGGCCGGGCGGGCTACACCTTC

D gene: -
J gene: TRBJ2-1
clone size: -
V gene: TRBV13
CDR3 protein: CASSSLSSKQGYNEQFF
CDR3 DNA: TGTGCCAGCAGCTCACTGTCGTCCAAGCAGGGTTACAATGAGCAGTTCTTC

D gene: -
J gene: TRBJ1-2
clone size: -
V gene: TRBV19
CDR3 protein: CASNFGGNYGYTF
CDR3 DNA: TGTGCCAGTAATTTTGGGGGAAACTATGGCTACACCTTC

D gene: -
J gene: TRBJ1-5
clone size: -
V gene: TRBV6-5
CDR3 protein: CASNKDSNQPQHF
CDR3 DNA: TGTGCCAGCAATAAGGATAGCAATCAGCCCCAGCATTTT

D gene: TRBD1
J gene: TRBJ1-2
clone size: few
V gene: TRBV5-6
CDR3 protein: CASSIDRAVGYTF
CDR3 DNA: TGTGCCAGCAGCATAGACAGGGCTGTTGGCTACACCTTC

D gene: TRBD1
J gene: TRBJ2-7
clone size: -
V gene: TRBV3-1/TRBV3-2
CDR3 protein: CASSRQGNHEQYF
CDR3 DNA: TGTGCCAGCAGTAGACAGGGGAATCACGAGCAGTACTTC

D gene: -
J gene: TRBJ2-3
clone size: -
V gene: TRBV12-3/TRBV12-4
CDR3 protein: CASSFLIDTQYF
CDR3 DNA: TGTGCCAGCAGTTTTTTGATAGATACGCAGTATTTT

D gene: -
J gene: TRBJ1-2
clone size: few
V gene: TRBV10-3
CDR3 protein: CAIREGRNYGYTF
CDR3 DNA: TGTGCCATCAGGGAGGGTCGGAACTATGGCTACACCTTC

D gene: -
J gene: TRBJ1-1
clone size: -
V gene: TRBV5-6
CDR3 protein: CASSLVGYMNTEAFF
CDR3 DNA: TGTGCCAGCAGCTTGGTTGGATACATGAACACTGAAGCTTTCTTT

D gene: -
J gene: TRBJ2-5
clone size: -
V gene: TRBV10-2
CDR3 protein: CASRVGQETQYF
CDR3 DNA: TGCGCCAGCAGGGTTGGCCAAGAGACCCAGTACTTC

D gene: -
J gene: TRBJ2-7
clone size: -
V gene: TRBV1
CDR3 protein: CTSSQVWGAASYEQYF
CDR3 DNA: TGCACCAGCAGCCAAGTTTGGGGGGCCGCTTCCTACGAGCAGTACTTC

D gene: TRBD2
J gene: TRBJ2-2
clone size: -
V gene: TRBV11-2
CDR3 protein: CASSRELSGRRTGELFF
CDR3 DNA: TGTGCCAGCAGCCGAGAACTTAGCGGGAGGCGCACCGGGGAGCTGTTTTTT

D gene: -
J gene: TRBJ1-2
clone size: few
V gene: TRBV6-4
CDR3 protein: CASSDRDNYGYTF
CDR3 DNA: TGTGCCAGCAGTGACCGGGACAACTATGGCTACACCTTC

D gene: TRBD2
J gene: TRBJ2-1
clone size: -
V gene: TRBV7-6
CDR3 protein: CASSSMITSGRSYNEQFF
CDR3 DNA: TGTGCCAGCAGCTCGATGATAACTAGCGGGAGGTCGTACAATGAGCAGTTCTTC